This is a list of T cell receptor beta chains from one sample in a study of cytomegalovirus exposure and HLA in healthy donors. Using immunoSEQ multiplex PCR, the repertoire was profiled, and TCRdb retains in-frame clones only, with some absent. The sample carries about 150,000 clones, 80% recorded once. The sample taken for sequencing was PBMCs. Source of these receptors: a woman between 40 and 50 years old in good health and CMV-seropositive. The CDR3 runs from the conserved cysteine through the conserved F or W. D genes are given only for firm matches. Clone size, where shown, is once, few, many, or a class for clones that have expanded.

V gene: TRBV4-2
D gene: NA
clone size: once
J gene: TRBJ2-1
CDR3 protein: CASSQGDTRTGYNEQFF
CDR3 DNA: TGTGCCAGCAGCCAAGGGGACACTAGGACGGGTTACAATGAGCAGTTCTTC

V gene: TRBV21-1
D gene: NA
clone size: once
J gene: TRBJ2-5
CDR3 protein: CASSKYTSRGETQYF
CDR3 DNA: TGTGCCAGCAGCAAATACACTTCCCGGGGGGAGACCCAGTACTTC

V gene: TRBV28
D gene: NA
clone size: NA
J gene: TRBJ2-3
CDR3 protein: CASSFQAGGTDTQYF
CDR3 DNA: TGTGCCAGCAGTTTTCAGGCGGGCGGCACAGATACGCAGTATTTT

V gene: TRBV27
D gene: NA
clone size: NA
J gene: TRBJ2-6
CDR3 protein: CASSGRESGANVLTF
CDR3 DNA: TGTGCCAGCAGTGGGCGGGAATCTGGGGCCAACGTCCTGACTTTC

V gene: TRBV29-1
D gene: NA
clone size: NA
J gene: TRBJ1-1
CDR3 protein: CSVVVQATEAFF
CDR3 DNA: TGCAGCGTTGTGGTCCAGGCAACTGAAGCTTTCTTT

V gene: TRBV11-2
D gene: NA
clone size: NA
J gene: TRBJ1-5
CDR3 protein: CASSLSYQPQHF
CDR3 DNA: TGTGCCAGCAGCTTGTCCTATCAGCCCCAGCATTTT

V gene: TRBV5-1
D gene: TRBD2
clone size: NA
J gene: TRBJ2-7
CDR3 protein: CASSTGLAGTYEQYF
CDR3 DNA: TGCGCCAGCAGCACCGGACTAGCGGGAACCTACGAGCAGTACTTC

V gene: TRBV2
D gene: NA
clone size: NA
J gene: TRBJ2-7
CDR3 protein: CASSAQGRYEQYF
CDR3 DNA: TGTGCCAGCAGCGCCCAGGGTCGGTACGAGCAGTACTTC

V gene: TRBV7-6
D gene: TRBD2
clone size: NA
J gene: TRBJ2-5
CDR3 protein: CASSFGAGGGETQYF
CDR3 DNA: TGTGCCAGCAGCTTTGGGGCGGGAGGGGGAGAGACCCAGTACTTC

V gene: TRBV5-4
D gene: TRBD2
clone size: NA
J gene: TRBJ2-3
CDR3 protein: CASSFSKREGGTDTQYF
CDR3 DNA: TGTGCCAGCAGCTTCTCCAAGCGGGAGGGGGGCACAGATACGCAGTATTTT

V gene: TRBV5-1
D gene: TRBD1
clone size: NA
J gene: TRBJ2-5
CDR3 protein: CASSRDRVETQYF
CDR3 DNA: TGCGCCAGCAGCAGGGACAGGGTGGAGACCCAGTACTTC

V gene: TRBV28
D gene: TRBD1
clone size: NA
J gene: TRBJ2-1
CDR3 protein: CASTPGQEFYNEQFF
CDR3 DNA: TGTGCCAGCACGCCGGGACAGGAATTCTACAATGAGCAGTTCTTC

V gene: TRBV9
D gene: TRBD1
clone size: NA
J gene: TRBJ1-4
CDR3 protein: CASSVVPGGTNEKLFF
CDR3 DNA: TGTGCCAGCAGCGTAGTCCCAGGGGGGACTAATGAAAAACTGTTTTTT

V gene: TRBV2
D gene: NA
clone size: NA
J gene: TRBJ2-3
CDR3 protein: CATSRGWMTTDTQYF
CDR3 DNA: TGTGCCACCTCCCGCGGGTGGATGACCACAGATACGCAGTATTTT

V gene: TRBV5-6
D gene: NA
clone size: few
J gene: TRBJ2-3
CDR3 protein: CASSFLAGGTDTQYF
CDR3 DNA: TGTGCCAGCAGCTTTCTGGCGGGTGGCACAGATACGCAGTATTTT

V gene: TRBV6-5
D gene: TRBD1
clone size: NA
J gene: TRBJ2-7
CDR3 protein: CASSPGTGSYEQYF
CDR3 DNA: TGTGCCAGCAGCCCCGGGACAGGGTCCTACGAGCAGTACTTC

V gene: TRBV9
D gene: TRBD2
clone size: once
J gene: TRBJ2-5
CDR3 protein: CASSVVKAGVQETQYF
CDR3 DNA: TGTGCCAGCAGCGTAGTTAAGGCGGGAGTTCAAGAGACCCAGTACTTC

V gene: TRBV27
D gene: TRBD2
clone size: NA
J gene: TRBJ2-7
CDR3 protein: CASSLRGLASSEQYF
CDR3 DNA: TGTGCCAGCAGTTTAAGGGGACTAGCGTCGTCCGAGCAGTACTTC

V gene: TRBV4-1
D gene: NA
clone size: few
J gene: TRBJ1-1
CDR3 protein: CASSQGPSGNTEAFF
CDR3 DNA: TGCGCCAGCAGCCAAGGCCCCAGTGGGAACACTGAAGCTTTCTTT

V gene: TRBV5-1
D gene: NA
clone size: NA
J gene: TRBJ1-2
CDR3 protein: CASSLDGVVGYTF
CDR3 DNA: TGCGCCAGCAGCTTGGATGGAGTTGTTGGCTACACCTTC

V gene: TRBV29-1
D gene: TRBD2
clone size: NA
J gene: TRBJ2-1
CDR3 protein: CSVDTSGLVPDEQFF
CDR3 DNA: TGCAGCGTTGATACATCGGGACTAGTTCCGGATGAGCAGTTCTTC

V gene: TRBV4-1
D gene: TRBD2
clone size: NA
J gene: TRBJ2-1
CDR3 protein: CASSQGGRLAGHNEQFF
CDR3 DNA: TGCGCCAGCAGCCAAGGGGGCCGGCTAGCGGGTCACAATGAGCAGTTCTTC

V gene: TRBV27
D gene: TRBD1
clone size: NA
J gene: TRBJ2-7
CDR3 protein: CASSDRGRRYEQYF
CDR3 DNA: TGTGCCAGCAGCGACAGGGGGCGTAGATACGAGCAGTACTTC

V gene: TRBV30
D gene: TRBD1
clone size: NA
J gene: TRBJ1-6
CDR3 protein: CAWSVKGTGDNSPLHF
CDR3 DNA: TGTGCCTGGAGTGTAAAGGGGACAGGGGATAATTCACCCCTCCACTTT

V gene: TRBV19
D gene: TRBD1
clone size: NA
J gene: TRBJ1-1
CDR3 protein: CASSTRTGTNTEAFF
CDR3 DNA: TGTGCCAGTAGTACCAGGACAGGGACTAACACTGAAGCTTTCTTT

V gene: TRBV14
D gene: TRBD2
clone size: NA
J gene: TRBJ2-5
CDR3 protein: CASSQGTSGRGAQYF
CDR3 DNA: TGTGCCAGCAGCCAAGGGACTAGCGGGAGAGGGGCCCAGTACTTC

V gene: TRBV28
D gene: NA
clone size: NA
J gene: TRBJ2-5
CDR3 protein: CASSFLEGELQETQYF
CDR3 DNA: TGTGCCAGCAGTTTCCTCGAGGGGGAGCTACAAGAGACCCAGTACTTC

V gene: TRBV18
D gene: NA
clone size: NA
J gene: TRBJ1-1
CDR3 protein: CASLRGGQFAEAFF
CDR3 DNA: TGTGCCAGCCTCCGAGGGGGTCAGTTCGCTGAAGCTTTCTTT

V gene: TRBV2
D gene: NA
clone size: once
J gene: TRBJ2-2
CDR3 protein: CASSDVASANTGELFF
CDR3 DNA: TGTGCCAGCAGTGATGTGGCTAGCGCGAACACCGGGGAGCTGTTTTTT

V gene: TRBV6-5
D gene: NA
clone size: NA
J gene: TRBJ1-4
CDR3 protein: CASSYDMFAEKLFF
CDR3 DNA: TGTGCCAGCAGTTACGACATGTTCGCTGAAAAACTGTTTTTT

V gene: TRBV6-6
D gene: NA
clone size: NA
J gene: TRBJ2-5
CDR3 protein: CASSDKRSQETQYF
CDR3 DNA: TGTGCCAGCAGTGACAAGCGGTCCCAAGAGACCCAGTACTTC

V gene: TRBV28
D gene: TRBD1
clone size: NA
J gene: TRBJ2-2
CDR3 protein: CASNRGGNTGELFF
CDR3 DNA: TGTGCCAGCAATAGAGGGGGCAACACCGGGGAGCTGTTTTTT

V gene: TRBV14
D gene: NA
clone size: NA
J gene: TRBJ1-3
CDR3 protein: CASSQRTVGNTIYF
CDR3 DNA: TGTGCCAGCAGCCAGAGGACAGTCGGAAACACCATATATTTT

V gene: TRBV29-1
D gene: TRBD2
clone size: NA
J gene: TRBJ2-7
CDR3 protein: CSVAGTSGKPYEQYF
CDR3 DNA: TGCAGCGTTGCTGGGACTAGCGGGAAACCCTACGAGCAGTACTTC

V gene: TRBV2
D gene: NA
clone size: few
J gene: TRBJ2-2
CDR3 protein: CASSDPHRGGNTGELFF
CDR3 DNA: TGTGCCAGCAGTGACCCCCACAGGGGGGGTAACACCGGGGAGCTGTTTTTT

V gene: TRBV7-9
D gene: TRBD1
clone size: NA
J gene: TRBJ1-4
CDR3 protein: CASSLGTATNEKLFF
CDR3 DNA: TGTGCCAGCAGCTTGGGGACAGCAACTAATGAAAAACTGTTTTTT

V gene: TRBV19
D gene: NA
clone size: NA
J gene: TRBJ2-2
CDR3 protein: CASSIVWTENTGELFF
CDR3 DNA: TGTGCCAGTAGTATAGTTTGGACAGAGAACACCGGGGAGCTGTTTTTT

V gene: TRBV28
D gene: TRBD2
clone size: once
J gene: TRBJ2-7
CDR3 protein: CASKASGSPLEQYF
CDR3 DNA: TGTGCCAGCAAGGCGAGCGGGAGCCCTCTCGAGCAGTACTTC

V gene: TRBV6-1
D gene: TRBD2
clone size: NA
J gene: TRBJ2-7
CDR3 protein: CASSESSGRKQYF
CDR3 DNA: TGTGCCAGCAGTGAATCCAGCGGGAGAAAGCAGTACTTC

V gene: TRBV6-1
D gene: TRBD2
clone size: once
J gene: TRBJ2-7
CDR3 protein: CASSERPNGLGRAQAYEQYF
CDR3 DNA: TGTGCCAGCAGTGAACGCCCTAACGGCCTTGGGAGGGCCCAGGCATACGAGCAGTACTTC

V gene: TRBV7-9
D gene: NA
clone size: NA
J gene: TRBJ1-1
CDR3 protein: CASSLVTGPNTEAFF
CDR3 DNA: TGTGCCAGCAGCTTAGTGACAGGCCCAAACACTGAAGCTTTCTTT

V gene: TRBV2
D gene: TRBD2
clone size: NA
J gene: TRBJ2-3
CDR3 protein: CASGLAPSTDTQYF
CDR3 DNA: TGTGCCAGCGGACTAGCGCCTAGCACAGATACGCAGTATTTT

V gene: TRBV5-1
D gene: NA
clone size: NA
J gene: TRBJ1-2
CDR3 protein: CASSLEGSGYTF
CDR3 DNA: TGCGCCAGCAGCTTGGAAGGGAGCGGCTACACCTTC

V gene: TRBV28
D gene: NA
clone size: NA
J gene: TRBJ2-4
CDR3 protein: CASSSQGRGQYF
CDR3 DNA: TGTGCCAGCAGTTCCCAGGGAAGGGGTCAGTACTTC

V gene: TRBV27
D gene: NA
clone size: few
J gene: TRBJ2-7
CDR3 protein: CASRTGGGQPQYF
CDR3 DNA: TGTGCCAGCAGAACTGGAGGGGGACAGCCCCAGTACTTC

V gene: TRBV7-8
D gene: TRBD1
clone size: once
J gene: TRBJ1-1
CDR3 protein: CASSIRQGARGTEAFF
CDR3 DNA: TGTGCCAGCAGCATACGACAGGGGGCGCGGGGTACTGAAGCTTTCTTT

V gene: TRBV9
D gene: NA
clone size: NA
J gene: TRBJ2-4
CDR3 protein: CASSPRLVSDIQYF
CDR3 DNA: TGTGCCAGCAGCCCCCGACTAGTTTCGGACATTCAGTACTTC

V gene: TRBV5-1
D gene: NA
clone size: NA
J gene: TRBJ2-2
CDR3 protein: CASSLSAGNTGELFF
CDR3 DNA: TGCGCCAGCAGCTTGTCGGCAGGGAACACCGGGGAGCTGTTTTTT

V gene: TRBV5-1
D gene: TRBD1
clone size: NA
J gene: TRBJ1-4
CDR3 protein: CASSWGQADLYNEKLFF
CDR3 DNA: TGCGCCAGCAGCTGGGGACAGGCCGACCTCTATAATGAAAAACTGTTTTTT

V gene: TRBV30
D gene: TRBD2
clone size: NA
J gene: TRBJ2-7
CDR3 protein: CAWSRLAGVYEQYF
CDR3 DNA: TGTGCCTGGAGTCGACTAGCGGGAGTCTACGAGCAGTACTTC

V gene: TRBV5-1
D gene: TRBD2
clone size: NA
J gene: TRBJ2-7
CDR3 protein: CASSWGAGGPGEQYF
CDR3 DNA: TGCGCCAGCAGCTGGGGAGCGGGAGGGCCAGGCGAGCAGTACTTC